These 21 T cell receptor beta chains originate from one sample sequenced in a study of identical twins. TCRdb analysed the 5' RACE reads with MiXCR anew, one entry per CDR3 protein. The table lists 450,000 to 500,000 distinct CDR3 sequences, approximately 15% of them singletons. These data also formed part of another study, on yellow fever vaccine responses in identical twins.

The sample consisted of CD4+ T cells sorted from blood. The receptors originated from a woman younger than 30 in good health.

This clonotype appeared many times. The chain carries TRBV12-3 or TRBV12-4 and TRBJ2-1; TRBD1 aligns across 10 bases. V trimming: 6 bases; J trimming: 8 bases; junction bases outside the gene matches: 7. The CDR3 has 14 residues. CDR3: CASRQGQGLDEQFF. The CDR3 DNA sequence: TGTGCCAGCAGACAGGGACAGGGGTTGGATGAGCAGTTCTTC.

Many counts were recorded for this clonotype. The chain has TRBV11-1 and TRBJ2-2; 8 nucleotides agree with TRBD1. Trimming removed 5 bases from V and 3 bases from J; junction bases left unmatched: 5. CDR1 is SGHAT and CDR2 is FQDESV in the germline V gene (reference sequence). This CDR3 has 15 amino acids. The CDR3 nucleotides read TGTGCCAGCAGCACGCAGGGGGCCGACACCGGGGAGCTGTTTTTT. Protein sequence: CASSTQGADTGELFF.

The sample holds a few counts of this clonotype. The gene calls are TRBV6-5 and TRBJ1-4; weak D call: TRBD1 (5 bases). The CDR3 sequence is 14 residues long. Germline V gene sequence: CDR1 MNHEY, CDR2 SVGAGI. Trimming shortened V by 2 bases and J by 9 bases, and 13 bases separated the two germline ends. Written as DNA, the CDR3 is TGTGCCAGCAGTTACGGGGGGACGGACCAAAAACTGTTTTTT. This gives the protein CASSYGGTDQKLFF.

This clonotype was seen repeatedly, ten times or more. The chain carries TRBV20-1 and TRBJ1-5; a weak D match, TRBD1 (5 bases). V lost 3 bases, J lost 2 bases, and 17 bases lay in between. The CDR3 is made up of 16 amino acids. Germline V gene sequence: CDR1 DFQATT, CDR2 SNEGSKA (reference sequence). The CDR3, as DNA: TGCAGTGCTAGGACACTGCTCCAAGGGGGCAATCAGCCCCAGCATTTT. Its translation is CSARTLLQGGNQPQHF.

This chain joins TRBV28 and TRBJ2-7, with 7 nucleotides matching TRBD1. The CDR3 loop spans 14 amino acids. Germline loops: CDR1 MDHEN, CDR2 SYDVKM. The trim removed 5 bases at V and 2 bases at J, leaving 6 bases unmatched. The CDR3 protein is CASSERDRTYEQYF. CDR3 bases: TGTGCCAGCAGTGAACGGGACAGAACCTACGAGCAGTACTTC. Combining the CDR3 with reference TRBV28 and TRBJ2-7 gives the whole variable domain DVKVTQSSRYLVKRTGEKVFLECVQDMDHENMFWYRQDPGLGLRLIYFSYDVKMKEKGDIPEGYSVSREKKERFSLILESASTNQTSMYLCASSERDRTYEQYFGPGTRLTVT.

J is TRBJ1-1 and V is TRBV18, with D hard to call. V was pared by 2 bases and J by 4 bases, with 5 bases between. This CDR3 has 12 residues. Germline values: CDR1 KGHSH, CDR2 LQKENI. CDR3 DNA: TGTGCCAGCTCACCAACCCCCACTGAAGCTTTCTTT. Translating it yields CASSPTPTEAFF. The variable domain in full, with the rest retrieved from reference TRBV18 and TRBJ1-1, is NAGVMQNPRHLVRRRGQEARLRCSPMKGHSHVYWYRQLPEEGLKFMVYLQKENIIDESGMPKERFSAEFPKEGPSILRIQQVVRGDSAAYFCASSPTPTEAFFGQGTRLTVV.

The chain carries TRBV6-2 or TRBV6-3 and TRBJ1-1, with unresolved D. Per germline, CDR1 MNHEY and CDR2 SVGEGT. Deletions cut 6 bases from V and 7 bases from J, with 12 bases between. The CDR3 loop spans 12 amino acids. The CDR3 loop is CASSRTSFEAFF. CDR3 coding DNA: TGTGCCAGCAGCCGCACAAGCTTTGAAGCTTTCTTT.

CDR3 nucleotide sequence: TGTGCCAGCCGAACACCGTCCTACGAGCAGTACTTC. This translates into CASRTPSYEQYF. The chain recombines TRBV28 with TRBJ2-7; D call uncertain. Germline V CDR1 and CDR2: MDHEN, SYDVKM. Trimming took off 8 bases at V and 1 base at J, with 9 bases between the two ends. The CDR3 consists of 12 residues.

This clonotype was found a few times. This chain uses TRBV7-2 with TRBJ2-1; TRBD2 matches at 8 bases. V was clipped by 4 bases and J by 9 bases; unmatched bases: 8. From germline, CDR1 is SGHTA and CDR2 FQGNSA. This CDR3 region has 14 residues. CDR3 bases: TGTGCCAGCAGCTGGAGTTGGACTAGCAGTGAGCAGTTCTTC. Amino acids: CASSWSWTSSEQFF.

This clonotype was observed at least ten times. The chain uses TRBV12-3 or TRBV12-4 and TRBJ1-6, with D possibly TRBD1 on 6 matching bases. The CDR3 runs to 15 residues. Trimming shortened V by 1 base and J by 7 bases, and 11 bases separated the two germline ends. CDR3 residues: CASSLEQGPNSPLHF. DNA for the CDR3: TGTGCCAGCAGTTTAGAGCAGGGGCCCAATTCACCCCTCCACTTT.

The chain combines TRBV20-1 with TRBJ2-3; TRBD2 aligns across 9 bases. Germline V gene lookup returns CDR1 DFQATT and CDR2 SNEGSKA (reference sequence). The ends lost 6 bases at V and 0 bases at J; junction bases unmatched: 7. The CDR3 runs 15 residues. The chain's CDR3 is CSAIWTSASTDTQYF. Here the CDR3 DNA reads TGCAGTGCAATCTGGACTAGCGCTAGCACAGATACGCAGTATTTT.

The chain couples TRBV7-9 to TRBJ2-5; 8 bases are shared with TRBD2. CDR1 is SEHNR and CDR2 is FQNEAQ in the germline V gene (reference sequence). V gave up 3 bases and J gave up 5 bases; unmatched junction bases: 8. The CDR3 has 15 residues. CDR3 nucleotides: TGTGCCAGCAGCTTTTCCAGCGGGAGTGCCGAGACCCAGTACTTC. As protein: CASSFSSGSAETQYF.

The chain links TRBV4-1 to TRBJ1-2; D remains ambiguous. The V end was cut by 1 base, the J end by 11 bases, with 17 bases between. The V gene's germline CDR1 is MGHRA and CDR2 YSYEKL. The CDR3 contains 14 residues. DNA of the CDR3: TGCGCCAGCAGCCAAGTCAACAGCCTGATAGGGTACACCTTC. The encoded protein is CASSQVNSLIGYTF.

The chain joins TRBV28 to TRBJ2-5; 8 bases map to TRBD1. V lost 5 bases to trimming and J lost 5 bases; unmatched junction nucleotides: 7. Germline CDR1 is MDHEN and CDR2 is SYDVKM. CDR3 length equals 14 residues. CDR3 in DNA: TGTGCCAGCAGTATACGACAGGGGAGGGAGACCCAGTACTTC. This codes for CASSIRQGRETQYF. The full variable domain, in which reference TRBV28 and TRBJ2-5 provide the parts outside the CDR3, is DVKVTQSSRYLVKRTGEKVFLECVQDMDHENMFWYRQDPGLGLRLIYFSYDVKMKEKGDIPEGYSVSREKKERFSLILESASTNQTSMYLCASSIRQGRETQYFGPGTRLLVL.

There are a few counts of this clonotype. The CDR3 region is CASSLDGTGGSPLHF. DNA for the CDR3: TGCGCCAGCAGCTTGGATGGGACAGGCGGTTCACCCCTCCACTTT. This chain joins TRBV5-1 and TRBJ1-6, with 8 positions matching TRBD1. Germline CDR1 reads SGHRS; CDR2 reads YFSETQ. The V gene end was trimmed by 0 bases and the J gene end by 9 bases; junction bases not matched to a gene: 5. CDR3 length equals 15 residues.

This clonotype was counted a few times. The chain carries TRBV6-1 and TRBJ2-3; unclear D gene. Per the germline V gene, CDR1 is MNHNS and CDR2 is SASEGT. CDR3 length equals 14 residues. V gave up 7 bases and J gave up 7 bases, with 18 bases separating them. CDR3 nucleotide sequence: TGTGCCAGCACCCAAAGTGTAGGATCAAATACGCAGTATTTT. It yields the protein CASTQSVGSNTQYF.

This rearrangement joins TRBV3-1 to TRBJ2-1; 10 bases agree with TRBD2. Germline loops: CDR1 LGHDT, CDR2 YNNKEL (reference sequence). The junction had 3 bases not matched to a gene; V was cut back by 0 bases and J by 7 bases. This CDR3 is 15 amino acids long. CDR3 residues: CASSQELAGLNEQFF. The CDR3 bases are TGTGCCAGCAGCCAAGAACTAGCGGGGTTGAATGAGCAGTTCTTC.

This clonotype was observed a handful of times. The chain couples TRBV12-3 or TRBV12-4 to TRBJ2-1; D gene uncertain. This CDR3 spans 16 amino acids. The V and J ends lost 7 bases and 2 bases respectively, with 18 bases between them. The CDR3 region has the DNA TGTGCCAGCACCTCTAGGTGGGCAGGCCCCTACAATGAGCAGTTCTTC. Translation gives CASTSRWAGPYNEQFF.

This clonotype was counted between two and nine times. The V call is TRBV9, the J call TRBJ2-5, with D perhaps matching TRBD2 (6 bases). This CDR3 spans 15 amino acids. Looked up from germline, CDR1 is SGDLS and CDR2 is YYNGEE. Deletions cut 2 bases from V and 4 bases from J, with 15 bases between. In nucleotides, the CDR3 is TGTGCCAGCAGCGTTTCCGGGGGAGTGGGAGAGACCCAGTACTTC. It is translated as CASSVSGGVGETQYF.

This clonotype came up a few times. V is TRBV6-5 and J is TRBJ2-7; D perhaps matches TRBD1 (5 bases). Germline V gives CDR1 MNHEY, CDR2 SVGAGI. The CDR3 loop spans 16 amino acids. The V end lost 2 bases, the J end lost 2 bases, and 16 bases lay between the germline ends. The CDR3 spells CASSYKAGHPPYEQYF. CDR3 coding DNA: TGTGCCAGCAGTTACAAGGCAGGGCACCCTCCCTACGAGCAGTACTTC.

This clonotype was detected only a few times. This chain links TRBV20-1 with TRBJ2-3, with 14 bases aligning to TRBD2. This CDR3 contains 14 residues. CDR1 is DFQATT and CDR2 is SNEGSKA in the germline V gene (reference sequence). Trimming removed 3 bases from V and 14 bases from J; junction bases left unmatched: 10. The CDR3 protein is CSASATSGRANRYF. The CDR3 DNA reads as TGCAGTGCTAGTGCGACTAGCGGGAGGGCTAACAGGTATTTT.